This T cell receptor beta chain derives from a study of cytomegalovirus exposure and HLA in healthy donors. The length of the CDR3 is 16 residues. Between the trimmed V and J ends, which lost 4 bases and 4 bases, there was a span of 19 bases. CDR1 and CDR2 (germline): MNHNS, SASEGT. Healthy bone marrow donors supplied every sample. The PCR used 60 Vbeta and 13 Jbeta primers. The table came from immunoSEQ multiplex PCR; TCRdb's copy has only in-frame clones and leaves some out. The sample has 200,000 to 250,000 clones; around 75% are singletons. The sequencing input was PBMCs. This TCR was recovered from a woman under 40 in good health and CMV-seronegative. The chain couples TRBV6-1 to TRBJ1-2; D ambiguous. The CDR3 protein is CASSAHIYKTIYGYTF. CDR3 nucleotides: TGTGCCAGCAGTGCACATATTTACAAAACCATCTATGGCTACACCTTC.